These 19 T cell receptor beta chains were all obtained from the same sample, sequenced in a study of blood T cell repertoires in COVID-19. Here immunoSEQ multiplex PCR was the method, and the copy in TCRdb shows in-frame clones only, minus some. The sample comprises 200,000 or so clones, about nine tenths of which are singletons, and 5.5% to 7% rests with the top ten. The sequencing sample was made of peripheral blood. The receptors shown here come from a man aged 80 or over with acute or convalescent COVID-19.

The V gene is TRBV7-9, the J gene TRBJ2-3; no definite D call. Trimming cost V 2 bases and J 4 bases, with 10 bases left between them. Per the germline V gene, CDR1 is SEHNR and CDR2 is FQNEAQ (reference sequence). This CDR3 has 14 amino acids. CDR3 DNA sequence: TGTGCCAGCAGCTTATTCGGTCCCCCAGATACGCAGTATTTT. Its protein is CASSLFGPPDTQYF.

V and J are TRBV6-5 and TRBJ2-5, with 8 bases fitting TRBD2. The ends lost 6 bases at V and 4 bases at J; junction bases unmatched: 10. This CDR3 contains 15 residues. Germline V gene lookup returns CDR1 MNHEY and CDR2 SVGAGI. CDR3 region: CASSKAGARVETQYF. DNA for the CDR3: TGTGCCAGCAGCAAAGCGGGGGCGAGGGTAGAGACCCAGTACTTC.

The CDR3 sequence: CATSDSTGGNQPQHF. In nucleotides, the CDR3 is TGTGCCACCAGTGATTCCACAGGGGGGAATCAGCCCCAGCATTTT. This sequence joins TRBV24-1 and TRBJ1-5, with 8 bases aligning to TRBD1. CDR1 is KGHDR and CDR2 is SFDVKD in the germline V gene. V lost 2 bases and J lost 4; bases outside the gene matches: 3. This CDR3 has 15 residues.

V gene TRBV30 combines with J gene TRBJ1-6; 9 bases are a match to TRBD1. Germline V lookup: CDR1 GTSNPN, CDR2 SVGIG (reference sequence). There are 14 residues in the CDR3. V shed 7 bases, J shed 9 bases, and the junction held 10 bases outside the gene matches. The CDR3 region is CAYATGTGTSPLHF. The CDR3 DNA reads TGTGCCTACGCTACCGGGACAGGGACTTCACCCCTCCACTTT.

The chain uses TRBV6-6 and TRBJ1-6, with D maybe TRBD1 (6 bases). The CDR3 totals 15 residues. From germline, CDR1 is MNHNY and CDR2 SVGAGI (reference sequence). Trimming stripped 7 bases from V and 1 base from J, with 11 bases between. The CDR3 protein is CASKSGESYNSPLHF. The CDR3, as DNA: TGTGCCAGCAAGTCAGGGGAGTCCTATAATTCACCCCTCCACTTT.

The CDR3, as DNA: TGTGCCAGCTTGGAGGGTCCCTACACTGAAGCTTTCTTT. Translated: CASLEGPYTEAFF. The chain joins TRBV27 to TRBJ1-1, with no clear D. CDR1 MNHEY and CDR2 SMNVEV come from the germline V gene (reference sequence). The V end lost 8 bases, the J end lost 3 bases, and 13 bases lay between the germline ends. The CDR3 is made up of 13 amino acids.

The chain links TRBV30 to TRBJ2-5; D gene unclear. Trimming took 3 bases from V and 9 from J, leaving 23 bases between them. This CDR3 contains 15 residues. Germline lookup yields CDR1 GTSNPN and CDR2 SVGIG (reference sequence). This CDR3 is CAWRRPTDRLVAQYF. CDR3 in DNA: TGTGCCTGGAGGCGCCCCACAGACCGGCTGGTCGCCCAGTACTTC. The full variable domain, completed using reference TRBV30 and TRBJ2-5, is SQTIHQWPATLVQPVGSPLSLECTVEGTSNPNLYWYRQAAGRGLQLLFYSVGIGQISSEVPQNLSASRPQDRQFILSSKKLLLSDSGFYLCAWRRPTDRLVAQYFGPGTRLLVL.

The V and J genes are TRBV7-3 and TRBJ1-1; TRBD1 might be the D (6 bases). Between the trimmed V and J ends, which lost 4 bases and 3 bases, there was a span of 9 bases. CDR1 and CDR2 (germline): SGHTA, FQGTGA. CDR3 size: 13 residues. The DNA of the CDR3 is TGTGCCAGCAGCTCCTCAGGGGACACTGAAGCTTTCTTT. It yields the protein CASSSSGDTEAFF. The full variable domain, its missing parts supplied by reference TRBV7-3 and TRBJ1-1, is GAGVSQTPSNKVTEKGKYVELRCDPISGHTALYWYRQSLGQGPEFLIYFQGTGAADDSGLPNDRFFAVRPEGSVSTLKIQRTERGDSAVYLCASSSSGDTEAFFGQGTRLTVV.

The chain links TRBV4-1 to TRBJ2-5; the match to TRBD1 covers 7 bases. The germline CDR1 and CDR2 sequences are MGHRA and YSYEKL. The length of the CDR3 is 14 residues. V shed 1 base, J shed 5 bases, and the junction held 4 bases outside the gene matches. CDR3 protein: CASSQVGGLETQYF. CDR3 DNA sequence: TGCGCCAGCAGCCAAGTAGGGGGCCTCGAGACCCAGTACTTC.

V is TRBV27 and J is TRBJ2-1; D is ambiguous. Trimming stripped 5 bases from V and 1 base from J, with 12 bases between. Germline V gives CDR1 MNHEY, CDR2 SMNVEV (reference sequence). The CDR3 has 15 amino acids. The CDR3 region is CASSMTALSYNEQFF. For the CDR3, the DNA is TGTGCCAGCAGTATGACTGCACTTTCCTACAATGAGCAGTTCTTC.

The rearrangement uses TRBV18 and TRBJ1-3, with D perhaps matching TRBD1 (5 bases). CDR1 and CDR2 from the germline V gene are KGHSH and LQKENI. V lost 3 bases, J lost 2 bases, and 8 bases lay in between. This CDR3 spans 14 amino acids. The CDR3 DNA reads as TGTGCCAGCTCACCGGTAGGGGCTGGAAACACCATATATTTT. It is translated as CASSPVGAGNTIYF.

The rearrangement links TRBV29-1 to TRBJ2-1, with TRBD2 identical over 8 bases. With 5 bases clipped from V and 5 bases from J, the junction kept 11 bases outside the gene matches. The CDR3 contains 15 residues. Germline CDR1 is SQVTM and CDR2 is ANQGSEA. CDR3 DNA sequence: TGCAGCGTTTGTGAGATAGCGGGACCAAACAATGAGCAGTTCTTC. Amino acid sequence: CSVCEIAGPNNEQFF.

This clone was seen only once. The same CDR3 can be traced to other DNA sequences in this sample. V gene TRBV19 combines with J gene TRBJ1-5, with TRBD1 matching over 10 bases. Germline CDR1 is LNHDA and CDR2 is SQIVND (reference sequence). CDR3 length: 14 amino acids. With V trimmed by 9 bases and J by 2 bases, 4 bases remained unmatched. The CDR3 coding sequence is TGTGCCAGCTCGGACAGGGGGGGCAATCAGCCCCAGCATTTT. It translates to CASSDRGGNQPQHF.

The rearrangement joins TRBV10-3 to TRBJ2-5, with D unclear. The CDR3 loop spans 12 amino acids. The germline gives CDR1 ENHRY, CDR2 SYGVKD. Trimming pared 3 bases from V and 6 bases from J, leaving 8 bases between. CDR3 DNA: TGTGCCATCAGTGAAATAGAGAAGACCCAGTACTTC. It codes for CAISEIEKTQYF.

The chain is built from TRBV2 and TRBJ2-5, with 9 positions matching TRBD2. CDR3 length: 18 residues. The J segment lost 3 bases and the V segment lost 7 bases, leaving 18 bases of the junction unmatched. Germline V gene lookup returns CDR1 SNHLY and CDR2 FYNNEI. The CDR3 nucleotides are TGTGCCAGCAACGGGCTAGCGGGACTCCGGGGGAATAAAGAGACCCAGTACTTC. Translated: CASNGLAGLRGNKETQYF.

The rearrangement joins TRBV6-2 or TRBV6-3 to TRBJ2-3, with D unresolved. V was cut by 2 bases and J by 1 base, with 7 bases left in between. Per germline, CDR1 MNHEY and CDR2 SVGEGT. This CDR3 contains 14 residues. For the CDR3, the DNA is TGTGCCAGCAGTTACCCCCAGGGCACAGATACGCAGTATTTT. It is translated as CASSYPQGTDTQYF.

The chain is built from TRBV11-3 and TRBJ2-1; D is perhaps TRBD2 (6 bases). With 1 base removed from V and 5 bases from J, the gap between germline ends came to 9 bases. From germline, CDR1 is SGHNT and CDR2 YENEEA. CDR3 length equals 14 residues. The CDR3 nucleotides are TGTGCCAGCAGCTTAGGTGGGGGGAACAATGAGCAGTTCTTC. This encodes CASSLGGGNNEQFF.

The rearrangement uses TRBV28 and TRBJ1-6; 7 positions match TRBD1. The germline gives CDR1 MDHEN, CDR2 SYDVKM. After removal of 5 bases from V and 9 bases from J, the junction contained 4 bases not matched to a gene. The CDR3 sequence is 13 residues long. The CDR3 DNA sequence: TGTGCCAGCAGTCGAGGGGGCGGTTCACCCCTCCACTTT. Translation: CASSRGGGSPLHF.

V and J are TRBV10-3 and TRBJ1-1; no firm D call. The CDR3 loop spans 15 amino acids. With 4 bases removed from V and 1 base from J, the gap between germline ends came to 13 bases. Germline lookup yields CDR1 ENHRY and CDR2 SYGVKD. The DNA of the CDR3 is TGTGCCATCAGTGGAGAGGGTACCTCGAACACTGAAGCTTTCTTT. As protein: CAISGEGTSNTEAFF.